What follows are 14 T cell receptor beta chains derived from one specimen sequenced in a study of chemoradiotherapy in HPV16-positive cancers. The method was immunoSEQ multiplex PCR; TCRdb's version includes in-frame clones alone and lacks a portion of them. The sample has about 11,000 clones, roughly three quarters seen once. Sample acquisition took place from a patient who underwent chemoradiotherapy. The receptors come from a human donor with HPV-associated anogenital cancer.

The chain joins TRBV6-1 to TRBJ1-4; the D is unclear. The CDR3 runs 11 residues. The germline CDR1 and CDR2 sequences are MNHNS and SASEGT. V was shortened by 5 bases and J by 6 bases, with 4 bases between the two germline ends. Here the CDR3 reads CASSPDEKLFF. The CDR3 bases are TGTGCCAGCAGTCCAGATGAAAAACTGTTTTTT.

The V and J genes are TRBV5-8 and TRBJ1-1, with D perhaps matching TRBD1 (6 bases). CDR1 and CDR2 (germline): SGHTS, YDEGEE. V was shortened by 4 bases and J by 7 bases, with 14 bases between the two germline ends. The CDR3 extends over 13 amino acids. This chain's CDR3 is CASSRVGAGEAFF. DNA for the CDR3: TGTGCCAGCAGCCGAGTGGGGGCAGGTGAAGCTTTCTTT.

By proportion, this clone is medium-sized. V usage is TRBV5-6 and J usage is TRBJ1-1; D remains ambiguous. V dropped 0 bases and J dropped 4 bases, with 13 bases sitting between them. CDR1 SGHDT and CDR2 YYEEEE come from the germline V gene. The CDR3 runs to 15 residues. The CDR3 region has the DNA TGTGCCAGCAGCTTGGAATCAGGATGGGGCACTGAAGCTTTCTTT. Its protein is CASSLESGWGTEAFF.

The chain uses TRBV28 and TRBJ1-1; D may be TRBD1 (6 bases). CDR3 length: 13 residues. V lost 6 bases, J lost 5 bases, and 13 bases lay in between. The germline gives CDR1 MDHEN, CDR2 SYDVKM. For the CDR3, the DNA is TGTGCCAGCAGGCCCCCAGGGGTTACTGAAGCTTTCTTT. It is translated as CASRPPGVTEAFF.

CDR3 sequence reads: CASSLTQGEGKLFF. Here the CDR3 DNA reads TGCGCCAGCAGCTTGACACAGGGTGAGGGAAAACTGTTTTTT. This chain uses TRBV5-1 with TRBJ1-4; tentative D call: TRBD1 (6 bases). The V gene's germline CDR1 is SGHRS and CDR2 YFSETQ. The CDR3 is 14 amino acids. Between the trimmed V and J ends, which lost 1 base and 10 bases, there was a span of 14 bases.

The rearrangement joins TRBV6-5 to TRBJ2-3; 9 positions match TRBD1. The CDR3 loop spans 15 amino acids. V gave up 6 bases and J gave up 3 bases; unmatched junction bases: 7. Germline CDR1 is MNHEY and CDR2 is SVGAGI. The CDR3 DNA is TGTGCCAGCAGATTACAGGGGGCGCGGACAGATACGCAGTATTTT. Protein sequence: CASRLQGARTDTQYF.

Regarding this clone: This sample includes further DNA sequences coding for the same CDR3. The CDR3 is CASSLGQAVMANYGYTF. In DNA, the CDR3 is TGTGCCAGCAGCCTAGGACAGGCGGTCATGGCTAACTATGGCTACACCTTC. V and J are TRBV7-8 and TRBJ1-2; 7 bases are shared with TRBD1. The germline V gene has CDR1 SGHVS and CDR2 FQNEAQ. V dropped 5 bases and J dropped 0; count of bases not matched to a gene: 12. This CDR3 has 17 amino acids.

The chain joins TRBV19 to TRBJ1-5; D uncertain. CDR1 and CDR2 (germline): LNHDA, SQIVND (reference sequence). CDR3 length: 18 residues. V was cut by 3 bases and J by 0 bases, with 18 bases left in between. CDR3 bases: TGTGCCAGTAGTATTCCACACCCGGCCCTTTATAGCAATCAGCCCCAGCATTTT. Translating it yields CASSIPHPALYSNQPQHF.

The chain carries TRBV28 and TRBJ1-5; D is uncertain. CDR3 length equals 16 residues. Trimming shortened V by 4 bases and J by 3 bases, and 16 bases separated the two germline ends. Germline CDR1 is MDHEN and CDR2 is SYDVKM. The CDR3 nucleotides are TGTGCCAGCAGTTCCGCCCCGGCAGACTTCAATCAGCCCCAGCATTTT. This encodes CASSSAPADFNQPQHF.

The chain has TRBV7-3 and TRBJ2-3, with 7 bases fitting TRBD1. Germline V gene lookup returns CDR1 SGHTA and CDR2 FQGTGA. V shed 3 bases, J shed 1 base, and the junction held 1 base outside the gene matches. CDR3 length: 14 residues. CDR3 sequence: CASSLGQRTDTQYF. CDR3 nucleotide sequence: TGTGCCAGCAGCTTGGGACAGCGCACAGATACGCAGTATTTT.

To note about this clone: At one of its ends the junction is not consistent with the germline gene, which may arise from a read error. The V gene is TRBV7-7, the J gene TRBJ2-2; D remains unclear. CDR1 is SSHAT and CDR2 is FNYEAQ in the germline V gene (reference sequence). The CDR3 sequence is 11 residues long. The CDR3 nucleotides are TGTGCTAGCACTCCGGGCGGGGAGCTGTTTTTT. Translated: CASTPGGELFF.

The J gene is TRBJ1-3, the V gene TRBV4-1; no definite D call. Germline V gives CDR1 MGHRA, CDR2 YSYEKL. Trimming took off 6 bases at V and 0 bases at J, with 21 bases between the two ends. The CDR3 has 18 residues. CDR3 sequence reads: CASSPSLARTRSGNTIYF. The CDR3 bases are TGCGCCAGCAGTCCGAGTCTAGCACGCACTCGCTCTGGAAACACCATATATTTT.

The chain has TRBV2 and TRBJ1-5; possible D gene TRBD1, 5 bases. CDR1 is SNHLY and CDR2 is FYNNEI in the germline V gene. The V end lost 2 bases, the J end lost 11 bases, and 16 bases lay between the germline ends. The CDR3 is 14 residues long. CDR3 DNA sequence: TGTGCCAGCAGTGAACCGAACGGGGGATCAGCCCAGCATTTT. It yields the protein CASSEPNGGSAQHF.

The chain has TRBV2 and TRBJ2-7; the D is unclear. Deletions cut 3 bases from V and 2 bases from J, with 8 bases between. Per the germline V gene, CDR1 is SNHLY and CDR2 is FYNNEI. The CDR3 runs to 13 residues. The CDR3 DNA reads TGTGCCAGCAGTGAGCGATCTACCTACGAGCAGTACTTC. Its translation is CASSERSTYEQYF.